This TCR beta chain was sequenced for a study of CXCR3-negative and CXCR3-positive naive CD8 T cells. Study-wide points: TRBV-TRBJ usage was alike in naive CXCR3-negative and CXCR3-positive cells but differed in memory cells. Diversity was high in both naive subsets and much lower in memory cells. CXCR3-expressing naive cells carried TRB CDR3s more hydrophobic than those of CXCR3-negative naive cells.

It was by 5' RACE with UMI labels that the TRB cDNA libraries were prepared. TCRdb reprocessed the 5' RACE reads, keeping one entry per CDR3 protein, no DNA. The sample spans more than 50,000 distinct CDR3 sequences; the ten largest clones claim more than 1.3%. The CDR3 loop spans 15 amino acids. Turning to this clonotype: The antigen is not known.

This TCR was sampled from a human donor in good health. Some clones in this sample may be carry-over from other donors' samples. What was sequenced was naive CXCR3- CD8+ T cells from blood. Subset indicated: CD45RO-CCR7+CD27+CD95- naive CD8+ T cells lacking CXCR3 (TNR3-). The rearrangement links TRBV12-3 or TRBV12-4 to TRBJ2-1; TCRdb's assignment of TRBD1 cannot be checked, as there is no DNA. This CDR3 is CASSFDRVAYNEQFF.